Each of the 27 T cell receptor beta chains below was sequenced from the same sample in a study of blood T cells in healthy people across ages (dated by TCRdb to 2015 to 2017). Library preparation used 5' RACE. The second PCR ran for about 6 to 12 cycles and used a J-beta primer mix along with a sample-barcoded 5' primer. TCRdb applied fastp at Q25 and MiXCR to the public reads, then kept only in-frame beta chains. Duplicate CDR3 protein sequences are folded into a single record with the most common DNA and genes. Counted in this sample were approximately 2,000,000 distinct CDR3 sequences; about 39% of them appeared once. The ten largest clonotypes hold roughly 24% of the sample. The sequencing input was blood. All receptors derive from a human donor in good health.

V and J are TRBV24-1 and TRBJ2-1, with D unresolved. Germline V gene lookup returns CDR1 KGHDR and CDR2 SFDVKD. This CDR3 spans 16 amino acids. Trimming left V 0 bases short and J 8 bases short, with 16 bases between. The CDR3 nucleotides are TGTGCCACCAGTGATTTGCTAGAGTTCCTCTGGGATGAGCAGTTCTTC. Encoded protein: CATSDLLEFLWDEQFF.

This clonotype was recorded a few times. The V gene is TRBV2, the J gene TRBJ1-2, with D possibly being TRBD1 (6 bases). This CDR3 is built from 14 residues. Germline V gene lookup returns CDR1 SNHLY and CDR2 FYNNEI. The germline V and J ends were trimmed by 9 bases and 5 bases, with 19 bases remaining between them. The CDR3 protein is CARKITGSWYGYTF. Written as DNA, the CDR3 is TGTGCCAGAAAAATCACAGGGAGTTGGTATGGCTACACCTTC.

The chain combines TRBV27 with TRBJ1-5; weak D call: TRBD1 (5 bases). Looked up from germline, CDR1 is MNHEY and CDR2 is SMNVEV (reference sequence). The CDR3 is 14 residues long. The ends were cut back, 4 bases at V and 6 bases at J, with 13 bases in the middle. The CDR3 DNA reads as TGTGCCAGCAGTTCCATAAGGGACGTTCAGCCCCAGCATTTT. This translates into CASSSIRDVQPQHF.

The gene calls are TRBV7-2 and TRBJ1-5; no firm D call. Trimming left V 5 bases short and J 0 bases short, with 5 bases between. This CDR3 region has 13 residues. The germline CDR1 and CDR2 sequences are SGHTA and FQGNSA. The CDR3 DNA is TGTACCAGCAGCAGCCATAGCAATCAGCCCCAGCATTTT. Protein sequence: CTSSSHSNQPQHF.

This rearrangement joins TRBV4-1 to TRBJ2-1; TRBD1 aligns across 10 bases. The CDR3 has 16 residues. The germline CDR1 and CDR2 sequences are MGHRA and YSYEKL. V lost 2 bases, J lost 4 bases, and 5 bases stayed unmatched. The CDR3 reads CASSQLGTGVYNEQFF. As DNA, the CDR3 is TGCGCCAGCAGCCAACTCGGGACAGGGGTTTACAATGAGCAGTTCTTC.

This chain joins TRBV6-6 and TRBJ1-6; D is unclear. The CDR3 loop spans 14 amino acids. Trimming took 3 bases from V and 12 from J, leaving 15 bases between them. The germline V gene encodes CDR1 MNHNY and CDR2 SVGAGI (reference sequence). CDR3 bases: TGTGCCAGCAGTTATCTCGGTGGTTTAGAACCCCTCCACTTT. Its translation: CASSYLGGLEPLHF.

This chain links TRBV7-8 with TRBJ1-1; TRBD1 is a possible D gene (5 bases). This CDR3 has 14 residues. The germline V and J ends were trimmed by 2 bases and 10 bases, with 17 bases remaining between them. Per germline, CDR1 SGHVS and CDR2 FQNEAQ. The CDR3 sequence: CASSLRYSLGGAFF. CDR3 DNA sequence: TGTGCCAGCAGCTTAAGATACTCCCTGGGGGGAGCTTTCTTT.

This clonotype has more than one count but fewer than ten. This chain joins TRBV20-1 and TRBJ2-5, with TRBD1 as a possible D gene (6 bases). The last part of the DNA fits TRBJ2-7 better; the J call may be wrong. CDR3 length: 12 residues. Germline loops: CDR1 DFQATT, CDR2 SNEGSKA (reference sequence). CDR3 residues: CSAGQNFYEQYF. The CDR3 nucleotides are TGCAGTGCAGGACAGAATTTCTACGAGCAGTACTTC.

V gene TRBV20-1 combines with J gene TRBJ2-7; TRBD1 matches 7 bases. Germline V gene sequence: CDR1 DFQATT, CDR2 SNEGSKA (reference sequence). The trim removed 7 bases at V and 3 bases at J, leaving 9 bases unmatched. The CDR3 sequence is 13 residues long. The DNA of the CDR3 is TGCAGTGTTCCGACAGGGAGCTACTACGAGCAGTACTTC. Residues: CSVPTGSYYEQYF.

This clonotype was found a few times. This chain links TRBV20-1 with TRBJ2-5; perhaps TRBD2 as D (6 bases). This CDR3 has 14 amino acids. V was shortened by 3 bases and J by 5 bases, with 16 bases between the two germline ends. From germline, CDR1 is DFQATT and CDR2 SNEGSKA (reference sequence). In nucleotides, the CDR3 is TGCAGTGCTAGGAATAGCGGTCCGAAGGAGACCCAGTACTTC. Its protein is CSARNSGPKETQYF.

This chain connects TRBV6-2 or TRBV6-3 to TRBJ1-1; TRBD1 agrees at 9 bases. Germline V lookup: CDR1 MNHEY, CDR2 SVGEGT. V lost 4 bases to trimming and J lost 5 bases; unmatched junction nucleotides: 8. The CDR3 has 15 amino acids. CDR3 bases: TGTGCCAGCAGTTCCCGGGGACAGGGCTGGACTGAAGCTTTCTTT. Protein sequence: CASSSRGQGWTEAFF.

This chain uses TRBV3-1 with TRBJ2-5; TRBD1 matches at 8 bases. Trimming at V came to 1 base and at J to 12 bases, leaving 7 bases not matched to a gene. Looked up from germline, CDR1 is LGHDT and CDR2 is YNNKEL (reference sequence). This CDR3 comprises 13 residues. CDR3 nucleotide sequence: TGTGCCAGCAGCCAAGTCACGTGGGACAGGAAGTACTTC. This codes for CASSQVTWDRKYF.

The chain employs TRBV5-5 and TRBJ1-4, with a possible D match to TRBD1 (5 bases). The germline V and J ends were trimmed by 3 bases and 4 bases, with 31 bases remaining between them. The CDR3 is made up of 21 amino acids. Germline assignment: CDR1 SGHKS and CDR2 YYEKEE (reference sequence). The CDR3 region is CASSSRSSTLGETSFNEKLFF. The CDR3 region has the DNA TGTGCCAGCAGCTCCAGGTCTTCTACGTTGGGGGAAACTTCATTTAATGAAAAACTGTTTTTT.

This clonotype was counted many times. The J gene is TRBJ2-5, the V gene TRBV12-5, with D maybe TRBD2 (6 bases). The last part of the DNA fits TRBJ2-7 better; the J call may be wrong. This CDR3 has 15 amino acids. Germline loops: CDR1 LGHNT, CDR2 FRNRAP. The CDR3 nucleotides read TGTGCTAGTGGTTCGCGGGGCTCCCAGTTCTACGAGCAGTACTTC. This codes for CASGSRGSQFYEQYF.

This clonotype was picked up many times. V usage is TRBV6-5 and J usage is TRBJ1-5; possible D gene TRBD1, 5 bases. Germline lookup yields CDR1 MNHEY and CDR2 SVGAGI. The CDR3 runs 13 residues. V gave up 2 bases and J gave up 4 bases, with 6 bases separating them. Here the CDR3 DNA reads TGTGCCAGCAGTTACGGGGGGAATCAGCCCCAGCATTTT. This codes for CASSYGGNQPQHF.

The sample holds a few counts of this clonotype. In DNA form, the CDR3 reads TGTGCCAGCAGCTTAGGGGGTGGTATTAGGAAAGCTTTCTTT. It is translated as CASSLGGGIRKAFF. V gene TRBV7-2 combines with J gene TRBJ1-1; D uncertain. Trimming took off 1 base at V and 9 bases at J, with 15 bases between the two ends. Looked up from germline, CDR1 is SGHTA and CDR2 is FQGNSA. This CDR3 has 14 amino acids.

As DNA, the CDR3 is TGTGCCAGCAGCTCCGGCCCAGGACAGGGTAGCAATCAGCCCCAGCATTTT. Translated: CASSSGPGQGSNQPQHF. The rearrangement joins TRBV7-6 to TRBJ1-5; 8 bases are shared with TRBD1. Germline CDR1 SGHVS, CDR2 FNYEAQ. V shed 4 bases, J shed 0 bases, and the junction held 8 bases outside the gene matches. CDR3 length equals 17 residues.

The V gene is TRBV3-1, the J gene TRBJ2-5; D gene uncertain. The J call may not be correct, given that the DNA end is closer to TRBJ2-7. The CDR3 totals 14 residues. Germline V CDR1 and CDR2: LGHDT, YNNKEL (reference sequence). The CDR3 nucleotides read TGTGCCAGCAGCCAAGTCCGGACCAGCGACGAGCAGTACTTC. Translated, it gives CASSQVRTSDEQYF.

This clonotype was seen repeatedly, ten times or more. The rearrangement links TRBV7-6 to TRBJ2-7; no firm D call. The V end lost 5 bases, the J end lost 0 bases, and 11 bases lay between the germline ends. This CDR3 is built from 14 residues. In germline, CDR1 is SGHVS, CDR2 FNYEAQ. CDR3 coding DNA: TGTGCCAGCAGCCCGCCGGGCCGCTCCTACGAGCAGTACTTC. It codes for CASSPPGRSYEQYF.

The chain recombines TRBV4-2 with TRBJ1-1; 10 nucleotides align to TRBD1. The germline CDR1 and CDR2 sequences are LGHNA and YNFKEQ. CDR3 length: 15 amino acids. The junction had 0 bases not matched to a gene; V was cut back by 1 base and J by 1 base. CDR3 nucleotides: TGTGCCAGCAGCCAAGGGACAGGGGGGAACACTGAAGCTTTCTTT. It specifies CASSQGTGGNTEAFF.

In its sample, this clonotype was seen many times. The CDR3 nucleotides are TGCGCCAGCAGCACGGCCGCTGGGGCCAACGTCCTGACTTTC. This gives the protein CASSTAAGANVLTF. The chain is built from TRBV5-1 and TRBJ2-6, with D unresolved. The CDR3 consists of 14 residues. V gave up 4 bases and J gave up 2 bases, with 7 bases separating them. Per germline, CDR1 SGHRS and CDR2 YFSETQ.

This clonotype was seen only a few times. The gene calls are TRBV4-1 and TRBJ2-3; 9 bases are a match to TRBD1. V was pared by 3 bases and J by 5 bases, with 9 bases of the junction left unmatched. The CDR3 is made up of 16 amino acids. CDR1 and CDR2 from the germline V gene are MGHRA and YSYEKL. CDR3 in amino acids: CASSHVGQGGGDTQYF. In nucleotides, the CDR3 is TGCGCCAGCAGCCATGTGGGACAGGGAGGAGGAGATACGCAGTATTTT.

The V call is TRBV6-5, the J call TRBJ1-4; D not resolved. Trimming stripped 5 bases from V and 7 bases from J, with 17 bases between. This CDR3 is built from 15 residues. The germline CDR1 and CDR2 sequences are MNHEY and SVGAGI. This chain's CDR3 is CASSVYTSPGEKLFF. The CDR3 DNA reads TGTGCCAGCAGTGTATACACGTCTCCGGGTGAAAAACTGTTTTTT.

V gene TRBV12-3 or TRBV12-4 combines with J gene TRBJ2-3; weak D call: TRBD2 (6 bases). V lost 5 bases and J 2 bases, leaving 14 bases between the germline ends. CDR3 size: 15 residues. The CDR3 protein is CASSASGLNTDTQYF. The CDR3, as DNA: TGTGCCAGCAGTGCCAGCGGGCTAAACACAGATACGCAGTATTTT.

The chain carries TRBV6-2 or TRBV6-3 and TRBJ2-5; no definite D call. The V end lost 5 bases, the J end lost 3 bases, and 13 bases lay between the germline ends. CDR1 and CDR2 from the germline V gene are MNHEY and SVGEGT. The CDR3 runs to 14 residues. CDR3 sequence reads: CASSLPDGEETQYF. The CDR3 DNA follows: TGTGCCAGCAGTCTACCCGACGGTGAAGAGACCCAGTACTTC.

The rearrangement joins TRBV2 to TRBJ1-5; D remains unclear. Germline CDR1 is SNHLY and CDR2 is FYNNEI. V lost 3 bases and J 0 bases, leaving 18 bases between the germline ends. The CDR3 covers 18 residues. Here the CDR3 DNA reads TGTGCCAGCAGTGACCCGGTCGGGGAAGTCCTTAGCAATCAGCCCCAGCATTTT. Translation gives CASSDPVGEVLSNQPQHF.

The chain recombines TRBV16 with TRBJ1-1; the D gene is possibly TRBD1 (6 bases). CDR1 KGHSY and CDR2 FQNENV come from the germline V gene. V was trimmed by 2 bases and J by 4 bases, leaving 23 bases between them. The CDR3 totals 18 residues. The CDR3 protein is CASSQVLPGAGAITEAFF. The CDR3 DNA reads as TGTGCCAGCAGCCAAGTACTGCCAGGGGCAGGGGCTATCACTGAAGCTTTCTTT.